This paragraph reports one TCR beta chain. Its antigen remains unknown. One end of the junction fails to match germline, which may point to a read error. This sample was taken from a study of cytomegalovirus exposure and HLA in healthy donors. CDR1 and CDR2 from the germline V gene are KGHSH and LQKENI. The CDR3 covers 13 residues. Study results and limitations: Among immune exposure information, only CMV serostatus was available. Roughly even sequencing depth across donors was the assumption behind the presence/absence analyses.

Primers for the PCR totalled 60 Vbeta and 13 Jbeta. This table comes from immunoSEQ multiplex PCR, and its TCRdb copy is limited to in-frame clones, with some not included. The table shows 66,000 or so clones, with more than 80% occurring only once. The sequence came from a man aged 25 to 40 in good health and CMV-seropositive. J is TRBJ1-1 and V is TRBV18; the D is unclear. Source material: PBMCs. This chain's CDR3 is CASSPGPDFEALF. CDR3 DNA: TGTGCCAGCTCACCCGGCCCGGACTTTGAAGCTCTCTTT.